This T cell receptor (beta chain) came from a study of cytomegalovirus exposure and HLA in healthy donors. Study-wide findings and caveats: In vitro data verified three CMV-associated chains as specific for CMV antigens. Later on, a genetic analysis was performed. It linked a missense variant in DCLRE1C with V- and J-gene trimming of TCR beta. Later, an analysis found that common viral pathogens appeared to be linked with several of the most significant clusters.

Vbeta (60) and Jbeta (13) primers were used in the PCR. The table came from immunoSEQ multiplex PCR; TCRdb's copy has only in-frame clones and leaves some out. Found here are roughly 180,000 clones, approximately 80% of them singletons; the top ten hold around 1.2%. The junction had 1 base not matched to a gene; V was cut back by 8 bases and J by 5 bases. The CDR3 totals 12 residues. CDR1 is MNHNS and CDR2 is SASEGT in the germline V gene. This clone was picked up a small number of times. Its target is unknown. The sequenced sample was PBMCs. The clonotype was recovered from a girl aged 2-10 years in good health and CMV-seropositive. This chain links TRBV6-1 with TRBJ2-7; TRBD2 aligns across 12 bases. The CDR3 protein is CASGLAGHEQYF. CDR3 in DNA: TGTGCCAGCGGACTAGCGGGGCACGAGCAGTACTTC.